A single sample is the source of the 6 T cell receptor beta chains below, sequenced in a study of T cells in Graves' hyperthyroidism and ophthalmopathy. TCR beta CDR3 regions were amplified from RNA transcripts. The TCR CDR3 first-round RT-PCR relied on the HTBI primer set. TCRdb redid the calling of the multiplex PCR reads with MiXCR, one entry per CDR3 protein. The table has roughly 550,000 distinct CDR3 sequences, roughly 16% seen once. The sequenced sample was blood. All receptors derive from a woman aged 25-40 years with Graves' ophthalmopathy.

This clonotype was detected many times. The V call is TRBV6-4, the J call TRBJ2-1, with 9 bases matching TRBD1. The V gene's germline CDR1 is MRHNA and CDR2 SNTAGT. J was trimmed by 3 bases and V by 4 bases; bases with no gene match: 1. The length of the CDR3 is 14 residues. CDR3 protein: CASSGTGDYNEQFF. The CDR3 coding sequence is TGTGCCAGCAGTGGGACAGGGGACTACAATGAGCAGTTCTTC.

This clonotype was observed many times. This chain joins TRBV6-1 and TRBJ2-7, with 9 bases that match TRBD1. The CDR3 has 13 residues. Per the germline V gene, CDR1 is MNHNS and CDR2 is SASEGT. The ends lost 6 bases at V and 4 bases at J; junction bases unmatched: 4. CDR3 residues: CASRGQGEYEQYF. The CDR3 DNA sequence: TGTGCCAGCAGGGGACAGGGAGAGTACGAGCAGTACTTC.

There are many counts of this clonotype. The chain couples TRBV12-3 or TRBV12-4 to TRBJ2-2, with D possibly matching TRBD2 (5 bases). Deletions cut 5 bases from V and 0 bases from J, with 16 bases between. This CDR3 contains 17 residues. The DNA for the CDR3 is TGTGCCAGCAGTCCAAGGACTGTCCCGACGAACACCGGGGAGCTGTTTTTT. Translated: CASSPRTVPTNTGELFF.

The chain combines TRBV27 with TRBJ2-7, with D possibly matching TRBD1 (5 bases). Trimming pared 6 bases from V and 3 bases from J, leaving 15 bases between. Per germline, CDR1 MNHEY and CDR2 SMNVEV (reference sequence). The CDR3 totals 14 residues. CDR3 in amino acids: CASRSPRVSYEQYF. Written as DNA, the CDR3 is TGTGCCAGCAGGTCCCCCAGGGTAAGCTACGAGCAGTACTTC.

The CDR3 is CASSSGTGGLGTQYF. The CDR3, as DNA: TGTGCCAGCAGCTCCGGGACAGGGGGATTGGGGACCCAGTACTTC. V is TRBV7-2 and J is TRBJ2-5, with 11 bases lining up with TRBD1. CDR1 and CDR2 (germline): SGHTA, FQGNSA. CDR3 length equals 15 residues. With V trimmed by 4 bases and J by 7 bases, 8 bases remained unmatched. Filled out from reference TRBV7-2 and TRBJ2-5, the complete variable domain reads GAGVSQSPSNKVTEKGKDVELRCDPISGHTALYWYRQSLGQGLEFLIYFQGNSAPDKSGLPSDRFSAERTGGSVSTLTIQRTQQEDSAVYLCASSSGTGGLGTQYFGPGTRLLVL.

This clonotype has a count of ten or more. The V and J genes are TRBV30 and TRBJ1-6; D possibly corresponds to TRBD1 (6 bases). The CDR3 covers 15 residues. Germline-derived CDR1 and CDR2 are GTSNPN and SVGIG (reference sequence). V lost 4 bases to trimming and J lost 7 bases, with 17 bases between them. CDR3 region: CAWTPSGQANSPLHF. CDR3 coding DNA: TGTGCCTGGACCCCTTCGGGACAAGCGAATTCACCCCTCCACTTT.